What follows describes a single T cell receptor (beta chain). Some clones are missing from TCRdb's copy, which holds only in-frame ones; the method was immunoSEQ multiplex PCR. Of about 43,000 clones listed, 60% to 70% are singletons. Patients with chemo-refractory metastatic non-small-cell lung cancer received focal radiation plus CTLA-4 blockade with ipilimumab. The sample belongs to a study of radiotherapy plus CTLA-4 blockade in lung cancer. V was clipped by 4 bases and J by 3 bases; unmatched bases: 5. Germline CDR1 reads SGHRS; CDR2 reads YFSETQ. This CDR3 has 15 residues. The input for sequencing was peripheral blood, taken from a patient treated with radiotherapy plus ipilimumab. The sequence was obtained from a human donor with non-small cell lung cancer who had a partial response to radiotherapy plus ipilimumab. This chain connects TRBV5-1 to TRBJ1-5, with 9 nucleotides matching TRBD1. For the CDR3, the DNA is TGCGCCAGCAGCCCACAGGGGGCCGTCAATCAGCCCCAGCATTTT. This translates into CASSPQGAVNQPQHF.